This passage covers 8 T cell receptor beta chains from one sample sequenced in a study of early T cells in non-severe SARS-CoV-2 infection. Each CDR3 protein gets one entry after TCRdb re-called the 5' RACE reads with MiXCR. The table records roughly 17,000 distinct CDR3 sequences, about 5.4% of them present only once. The input for sequencing was whole blood, taken at baseline. Source of these receptors: an adult who was a healthcare worker with PCR-confirmed SARS-CoV-2 infection or an uninfected control (not recorded which).

The V and J genes are TRBV6-5 and TRBJ2-1; 8 nucleotides align to TRBD1. Germline CDR1 MNHEY, CDR2 SVGAGI. V shed 0 bases and J 0 bases; nucleotides not matched to a gene: 4. CDR3 length: 17 residues. CDR3 in DNA: TGTGCCAGCAGTTACTCTAGGACAGGGAGCTCCTACAATGAGCAGTTCTTC. Its translation is CASSYSRTGSSYNEQFF.

V and J are TRBV7-2 and TRBJ1-2; D not resolved. The CDR3 contains 16 residues. Germline values: CDR1 SGHTA, CDR2 FQGNSA. V was cut by 2 bases and J by 4 bases, with 17 bases left in between. DNA of the CDR3: TGTGCCAGCAGCTTATTTGGTCGGGCAGCTCGCTATGGCTACACCTTC. Its protein product is CASSLFGRAARYGYTF. Looking up the rest from reference TRBV7-2 and TRBJ1-2 gives the full variable domain: GAGVSQSPSNKVTEKGKDVELRCDPISGHTALYWYRQSLGQGLEFLIYFQGNSAPDKSGLPSDRFSAERTGGSVSTLTIQRTQQEDSAVYLCASSLFGRAARYGYTFGSGTRLTVV.

The chain joins TRBV20-1 to TRBJ1-1, with 10 bases fitting TRBD1. V dropped 0 bases and J dropped 4; count of bases not matched to a gene: 8. CDR1 and CDR2 (germline): DFQATT, SNEGSKA (reference sequence). The CDR3 consists of 16 residues. The CDR3 nucleotides read TGCAGTGCTAGAGATCTAAGGAGACAGGGGGCCACTGAAGCTTTCTTT. Translation: CSARDLRRQGATEAFF.

This clonotype was seen ten or more times. V and J are TRBV20-1 and TRBJ2-2; D perhaps matches TRBD1 (6 bases). The CDR3 has 17 amino acids. CDR1 and CDR2 (germline): DFQATT, SNEGSKA (reference sequence). V lost 6 bases, J lost 4 bases, and 24 bases lay in between. The CDR3 reads CSATPMGATLGTGELFF. DNA for the CDR3: TGCAGTGCCACGCCGATGGGGGCGACTTTGGGCACCGGGGAGCTGTTTTTT.

This clonotype was observed at least ten times. The chain joins TRBV6-1 to TRBJ2-1; D not certain. Germline V lookup: CDR1 MNHNS, CDR2 SASEGT. The CDR3 is made up of 13 amino acids. Trimming shortened V by 2 bases and J by 3 bases, and 5 bases separated the two germline ends. CDR3 DNA: TGTGCCAGCAGTGAACCCCACTACAATGAGCAGTTCTTC. It translates to CASSEPHYNEQFF.

The J gene is TRBJ1-1, the V gene TRBV6-5; D ambiguous. The V gene lost 7 bases and the J gene lost 4 bases, with 16 bases spanning the gap. Germline-derived CDR1 and CDR2 are MNHEY and SVGAGI. The CDR3 totals 14 residues. CDR3 sequence (DNA): TGTGCCAGCATCACCCAAAGCCGAGGCACTGAAGCTTTCTTT. Its protein product is CASITQSRGTEAFF.

This clonotype showed up many times. CDR3 sequence: CSARVPDRGHGDTEAFF. DNA for the CDR3: TGCAGTGCTAGAGTGCCGGACAGGGGGCATGGGGACACTGAAGCTTTCTTT. V is TRBV20-1 and J is TRBJ1-1, with 11 bases lining up with TRBD1. The CDR3 is 17 amino acids. The trim removed 1 base at V and 3 bases at J, leaving 10 bases unmatched. CDR1 is DFQATT, CDR2 SNEGSKA, per germline (reference sequence).

The chain combines TRBV20-1 with TRBJ2-6; TRBD2 matches 8 bases. J gave up 0 bases and V 3 bases, and 4 bases lay outside the gene matches. Germline values: CDR1 DFQATT, CDR2 SNEGSKA (reference sequence). The CDR3 extends over 16 amino acids. CDR3 sequence reads: CSASLGGASGANVLTF. The CDR3 bases are TGCAGTGCTAGTCTCGGGGGGGCCTCTGGGGCCAACGTCCTGACTTTC.